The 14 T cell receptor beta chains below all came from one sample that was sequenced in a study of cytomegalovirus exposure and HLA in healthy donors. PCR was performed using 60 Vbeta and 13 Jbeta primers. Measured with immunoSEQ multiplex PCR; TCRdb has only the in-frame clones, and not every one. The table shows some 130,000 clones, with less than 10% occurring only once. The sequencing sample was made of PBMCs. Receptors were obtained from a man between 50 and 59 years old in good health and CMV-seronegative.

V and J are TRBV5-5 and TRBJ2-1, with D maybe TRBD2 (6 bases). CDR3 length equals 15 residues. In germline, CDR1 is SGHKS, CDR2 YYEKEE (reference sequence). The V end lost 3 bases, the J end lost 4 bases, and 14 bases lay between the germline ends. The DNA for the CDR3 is TGTGCCAGCAGCTCGGAGGGCCCCCCGTACAATGAGCAGTTCTTC. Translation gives CASSSEGPPYNEQFF.

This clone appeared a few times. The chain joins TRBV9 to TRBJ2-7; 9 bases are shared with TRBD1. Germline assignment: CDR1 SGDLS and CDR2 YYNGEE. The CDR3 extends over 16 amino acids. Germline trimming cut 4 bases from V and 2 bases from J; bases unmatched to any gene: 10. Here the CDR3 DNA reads TGTGCCAGCAGCAGAGAGACAGGGGGGGGAACCTACGAGCAGTACTTC. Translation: CASSRETGGGTYEQYF.

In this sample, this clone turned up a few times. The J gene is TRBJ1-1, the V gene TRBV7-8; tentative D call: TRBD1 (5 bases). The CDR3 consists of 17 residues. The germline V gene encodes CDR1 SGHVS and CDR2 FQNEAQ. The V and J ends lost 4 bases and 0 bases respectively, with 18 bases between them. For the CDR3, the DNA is TGTGCCAGCAGCTCCAAAGCGGGGGGGGTTTTGAACACTGAAGCTTTCTTT. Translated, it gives CASSSKAGGVLNTEAFF.

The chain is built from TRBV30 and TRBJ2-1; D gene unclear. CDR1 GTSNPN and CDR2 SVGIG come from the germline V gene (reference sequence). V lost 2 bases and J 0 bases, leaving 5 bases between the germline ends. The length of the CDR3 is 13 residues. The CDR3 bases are TGTGCCTGGAGTCAGGCCTCCTACAATGAGCAGTTCTTC. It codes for CAWSQASYNEQFF.

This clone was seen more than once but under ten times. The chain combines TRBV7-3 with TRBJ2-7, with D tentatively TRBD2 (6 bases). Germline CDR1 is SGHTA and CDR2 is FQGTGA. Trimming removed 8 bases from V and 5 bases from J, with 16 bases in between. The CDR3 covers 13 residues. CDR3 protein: CASSGEGTNEQYF. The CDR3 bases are TGTGCCAGCTCGGGAGAGGGAACCAACGAGCAGTACTTC.

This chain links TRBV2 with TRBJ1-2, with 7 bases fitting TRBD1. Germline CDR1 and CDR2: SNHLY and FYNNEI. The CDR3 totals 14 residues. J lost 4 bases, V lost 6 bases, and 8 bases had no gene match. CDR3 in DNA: TGTGCCAGCAGCGCCGCTAGACAGGGCTATGGCTACACCTTC. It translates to CASSAARQGYGYTF.

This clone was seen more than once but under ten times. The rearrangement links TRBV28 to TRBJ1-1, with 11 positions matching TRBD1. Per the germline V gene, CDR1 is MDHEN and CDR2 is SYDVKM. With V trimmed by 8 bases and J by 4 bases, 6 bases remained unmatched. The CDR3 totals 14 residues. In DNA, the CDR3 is TGTGCCAGCGGGGGGACAGGGGGTTTCACTGAAGCTTTCTTT. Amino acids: CASGGTGGFTEAFF.

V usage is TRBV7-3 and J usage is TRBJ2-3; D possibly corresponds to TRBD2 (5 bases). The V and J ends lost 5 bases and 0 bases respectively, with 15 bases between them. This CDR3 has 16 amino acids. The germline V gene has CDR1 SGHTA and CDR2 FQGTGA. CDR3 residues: CASSQQGSASTDTQYF. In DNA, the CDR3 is TGTGCCAGCAGCCAGCAAGGGAGTGCCAGCACAGATACGCAGTATTTT.

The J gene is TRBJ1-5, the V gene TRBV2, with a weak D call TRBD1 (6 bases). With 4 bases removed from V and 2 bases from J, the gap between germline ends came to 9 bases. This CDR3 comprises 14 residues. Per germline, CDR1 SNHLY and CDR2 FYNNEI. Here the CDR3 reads CASSGTEGNQPQHF. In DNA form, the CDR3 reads TGTGCCAGCAGTGGGACAGAGGGCAATCAGCCCCAGCATTTT.

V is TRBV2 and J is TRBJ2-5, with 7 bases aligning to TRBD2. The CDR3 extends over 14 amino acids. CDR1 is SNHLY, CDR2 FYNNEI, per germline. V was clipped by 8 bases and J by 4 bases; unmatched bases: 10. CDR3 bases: TGTGCCAGCTGGGAGGGAGGTGTGGGAGAGACCCAGTACTTC. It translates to CASWEGGVGETQYF.

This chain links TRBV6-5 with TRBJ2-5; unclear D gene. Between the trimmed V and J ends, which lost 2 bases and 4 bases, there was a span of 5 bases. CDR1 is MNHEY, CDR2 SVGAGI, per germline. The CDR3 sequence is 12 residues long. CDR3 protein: CASSYGPETQYF. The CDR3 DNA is TGTGCCAGCAGTTACGGCCCAGAGACCCAGTACTTC.

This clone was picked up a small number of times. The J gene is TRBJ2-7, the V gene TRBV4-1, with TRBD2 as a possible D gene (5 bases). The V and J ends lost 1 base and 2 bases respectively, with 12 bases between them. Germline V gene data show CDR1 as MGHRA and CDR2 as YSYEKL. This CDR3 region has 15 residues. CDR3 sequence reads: CASSQVLAPAYEQYF. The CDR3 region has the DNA TGCGCCAGCAGCCAAGTTCTAGCACCCGCCTACGAGCAGTACTTC.

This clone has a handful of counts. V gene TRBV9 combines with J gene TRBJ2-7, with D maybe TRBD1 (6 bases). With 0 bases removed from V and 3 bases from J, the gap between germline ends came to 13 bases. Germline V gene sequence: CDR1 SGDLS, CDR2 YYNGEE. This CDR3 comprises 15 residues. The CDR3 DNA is TGTGCCAGCAGCGTAGCCATACAGGGCAACTACGAGCAGTACTTC. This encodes CASSVAIQGNYEQYF.

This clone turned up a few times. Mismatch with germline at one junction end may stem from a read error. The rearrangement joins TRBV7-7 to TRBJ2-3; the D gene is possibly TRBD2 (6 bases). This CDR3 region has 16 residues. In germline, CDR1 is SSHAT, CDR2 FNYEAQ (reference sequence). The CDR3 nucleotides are TGTGCTAGCAGCTTAGGTCTGGGGGGAACGACAGATAAGCAGTATTTT. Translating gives CASSLGLGGTTDKQYF.